The TCR beta chain under discussion was sequenced for a study of blood T cell repertoires in COVID-19. In its sample, this clone was seen once. The data were produced by immunoSEQ multiplex PCR, yet TCRdb's version contains in-frame clones alone and is incomplete. The sample records hundreds of thousands of clones, 86% being singletons. This TCR came from a woman in her 50s who had recovered from COVID-19. The sequencing sample was made of PBMCs or T cells enriched from blood (not recorded which).

Written as DNA, the CDR3 is TGTGCCAGCAGCGTGGGGCAGGGGATCAACGAGCAGTACTTC. This gives the protein CASSVGQGINEQYF. The genes are TRBV9 and TRBJ2-7, with D perhaps matching TRBD1 (6 bases). Trimming pared 2 bases from V and 5 bases from J, leaving 14 bases between. Per germline, CDR1 SGDLS and CDR2 YYNGEE. This CDR3 spans 14 amino acids. Combining the CDR3 with reference TRBV9 and TRBJ2-7 gives the whole variable domain DSGVTQTPKHLITATGQRVTLRCSPRSGDLSVYWYQQSLDQGLQFLIQYYNGEERAKGNILERFSAQQFPDLHSELNLSSLELGDSALYFCASSVGQGINEQYFGPGTRLTVT.